This T cell receptor (beta chain) was captured in a study of T cells after yellow fever vaccination. Overall study context: Low-cell-number fractions underwent preparation using SMART-Seq v4 Ultra Low Input.

Study-wide results and limits: Subsequent to the booster, the majority of primary-vaccination clones reappeared (around 96% CD4, around 90% CD8). Few clonotypes appeared in both CD4 and CD8 compartments.

Conversion of TCR transcripts into cDNA relied on 5'RACE template switching, which added a universal primer site and UMIs. TCRdb recomputed calls from the 5' RACE reads with MiXCR, one row per CDR3 protein. The table shows a few hundred thousand distinct CDR3 sequences, with more than 3.5% occurring only once. This clonotype was picked up many times. Its matching antigen is unknown. Germline V gene data show CDR1 as SGHRS and CDR2 as YFSETQ. V was shortened by 5 bases and J by 3 bases, with 6 bases between the two germline ends. The CDR3 consists of 12 residues. V gene TRBV5-1 combines with J gene TRBJ1-3, with a possible D match to TRBD1 (5 bases). The sequence was obtained from a man in his late teens or twenties who received the YFV17D yellow fever vaccine. The sequenced sample was PBMCs, obtained 15 days after the yellow fever booster vaccination. CDR3 DNA: TGCGCCAGCAGGGGGCTTGGAAACACCATATATTTT. Translating it yields CASRGLGNTIYF.